This T cell receptor (beta chain) originates from a study of cytomegalovirus exposure and HLA in healthy donors. Study at large: Some 77 million unique TCRs from HLA-typed donors were held in an early release of data. Whole-study findings and limits: A few V segments could not be told apart, such as TRBV6-2 and TRBV6-3, and were left out. Previous analysis showed most TCR beta V segments were productive about 90% or about 30% of the time. For cytomegalovirus status, the classifier reportedly gave diagnoses with high specificity and sensitivity.

The CDR3 covers 15 residues. CDR1 and CDR2 (germline): MDHEN, SYDVKM. Trimming removed 6 bases from V and 0 bases from J; junction bases left unmatched: 5. On this clone itself: What it binds is not known.

Vbeta (60) and Jbeta (13) primers were used in the PCR. Assay: immunoSEQ multiplex PCR; the TCRdb copy retains only in-frame clones and omits some. The profile shows about 160,000 clones, less than 90% of them singletons. The source of this sequence is a middle-aged man in good health and CMV-seropositive. Sequenced input: PBMCs. The rearrangement joins TRBV28 to TRBJ2-4; 7 bases align to TRBD2. The CDR3 nucleotides are TGTGCCAGCAGCTCTAGCGGAGTAGCCAAAAACATTCAGTACTTC. This encodes CASSSSGVAKNIQYF. Using reference TRBV28 and TRBJ2-4 for the parts outside the CDR3, the full variable domain is DVKVTQSSRYLVKRTGEKVFLECVQDMDHENMFWYRQDPGLGLRLIYFSYDVKMKEKGDIPEGYSVSREKKERFSLILESASTNQTSMYLCASSSSGVAKNIQYFGAGTRLSVL.